The clone carrying this T cell receptor (beta chain) was seen repeatedly, ten times or more. This sample is drawn from a study of T cells of healthy individuals. TCRdb reprocessed the 5' RACE reads with MiXCR, giving one entry per CDR3 protein. The sample shows fewer than 75,000 distinct CDR3 sequences, roughly 16% of them seen only once. The V and J ends lost 2 bases and 3 bases respectively, with 7 bases between them. This CDR3 region has 13 residues. CDR1 is SGHTA and CDR2 is FQGNSA in the germline V gene. This chain connects TRBV7-2 to TRBJ1-2; no clear D gene. The sequence was obtained from a human donor in good health. The CDR3 DNA is TGTGCCAGCAGCTTACAGGCCGACTATGGCTACACCTTC. Translating it yields CASSLQADYGYTF.